This TCR beta chain derives from a study of shared clonotypes between healthy human individuals (TCRdb year 2020). A note on the overall study: A couple of women and a few men aged 18 to 49 years were included in the cohort. For each donor, three plates each were used for CD4 naive and CD4 memory, two plates were used for CD8 naive, and one plate was used for CD8 memory. To estimate repertoire size and how much clonotypes are shared between individuals, the study performed deep sequencing of blood TCR repertoires from about five healthy adults. Different laboratories and diverse techniques were used to prepare libraries and sequence TCR repertoires, to increase sequencing depth and limit assay-specific biases. Leukapheresis yielded between about 0.85 and 9 billion PBMCs per donor. The research as a whole found: Compared with non-shared clonotypes, the clonotypes found in all four sorted-subset donors had higher generation probabilities. Because the study included a small number of donors, the genetic and exposure-history diversity represented was limited. Even with the large sequencing depth, rarefaction of the sorted-subset datasets indicated that sequencing was incomplete. Larger estimated clonotype richness was generally found for naive subsets than for memory subsets. Sampling was restricted to blood, and TCR repertoires in tissue are likely to differ from TCR repertoires in blood. Pairwise subsampling led to the expectation that sequencing depth would affect the degree of clonotype sharing among donors. When a handful of donors were compared, the shared fraction of clonotypes was about 5% for naive CD4, about 4% for naive CD8, 2.3% for memory CD4, and 0.35% to 0.4% for memory CD8.

Donors were healthy HIV-negative adults with no recently reported acute infections or vaccinations. Every donor was a Caucasian adult living in Nashville, Tennessee, USA. CD8 memory samples consisted of magnetically selected CD45RO+ cells combined with CCR7-negative CD45RA+ effector memory (TemRA) cells. After blood collection by leukapheresis, PBMCs were isolated using Ficoll-Histopaque density gradient centrifugation and then cryopreserved in the vapor phase of liquid nitrogen. Analytical flow cytometry was used to check the purity and quantity of every magnetically sorted T cell population. Genomic DNA was isolated from each sorted fraction and quantified by UV absorbance on a Nanodrop 2000c. TCR CDR3 regions were amplified from genomic DNA by multiplex PCR using the deep immunoSEQ assay. For each cell subset, the extracted genomic DNA was distributed evenly across all wells of several immunoSEQ 96-well plates, and each plate served as one replicate. Each replicate PCR for sorted subsets received roughly 0.2 ug genomic DNA, equal to roughly 30,000 T cell genomes. The purified libraries were quantified using a Qubit 3.0 fluorometer, sized with a Bioanalyzer 2100, and then quantified again using the KAPA Library Quantification kit. Each immunoSEQ 96-well plate was sequenced on its own single-read 150-cycle Illumina NextSeq 550 flow cell. The study's own analysis went as follows. Because the immunoSEQ output included only junctional sequences and no quality scores, the filtering could not be the same as the filtering used for full-length reads. Sequences were annotated with PyIR, a Python wrapper for IgBLAST v1.9, using IMGT germline references to assign V/J genes and CDR3. Reads with weak V/J assignments (E-value above 1e-6), missing CDR3, stop codons, out-of-frame junctions, or ambiguous translated residues were removed. V3J clonotypes were defined as sequences sharing an identical inferred V gene, J gene, and CDR3 amino acid sequence. Percentage overlap between repertoires was calculated by dividing the number of shared unique clonotypes by the size of the smaller repertoire. Three approaches were used to assess repertoire richness: RTK rarefaction, the Chao1 estimator, and Recon v2.1 estimates of unobserved clonotypes. OLGA was used to compute generation probabilities for all TCRbeta clonotypes that the gDNA method yielded from a few donors. In its TCRdb copy, this immuneACCESS table keeps in-frame sequences only and misses some clones. Where compared with another copy, unresolved V genes explain less than half of these, and the others have no known cause. V and J calls and clone size are those listed in that table; D and trimming were worked out from the DNA. The sample contains about 120,000 clones, approximately 70% of them found a single time. The ten largest clonotypes hold 20% to 25% of the sample.

Compared with germline, V lacks 5 bases and J lacks 2 bases; bases without a gene match: 6. The CDR3 sequence holds 14 residues, the cysteine and phenylalanine included. The entry retains the CDR3 DNA only, 42 bases that are in frame from base 1. In the germline V gene, CDR1 corresponds to MDHEN and CDR2 to SYDVKM. On this clone itself: Its target antigen remains unknown. No qualities accompany the bases; no much larger clone lies one base away.

The source is a woman under 40 in good health. The sample comprised memory CD8+ T cells sorted from blood. The cell subset or site label of this sample denotes: CD45RO+ cells pooled with CCR7-negative TemRA cells. The chain is encoded by TRBV28 joined to TRBJ2-7, with 7 bases matching TRBD1. The nucleotide sequence is TGTGCCAGCAGTAAGGCAGGGGGTACCTACGAGCAGTACTTC. This translates into CASSKAGGTYEQYF.